Below, one T cell receptor (beta chain) is given with its context. Antigen specificity is unknown. V dropped 6 bases and J dropped 6 bases, with 15 bases sitting between them. The CDR3 has 13 residues. In germline, CDR1 is SNHLY, CDR2 FYNNEI. Sequencing was performed with immunoSEQ multiplex PCR; in TCRdb, only in-frame clones are kept and a portion is missing. Among about 180,000 clones, 90% to 95% were seen once, and the ten largest hold around 1%. This sample is part of a study of T cell responses to AZD1222 COVID-19 vaccine. General study findings and limits: At study baseline, merely six AZD1222 recipients were seropositive.

Source: peripheral blood, taken 28 days after the second dose of the MenACWY control vaccine. This TCR derives from an adult who received the MenACWY meningococcal vaccine as a control. V and J are TRBV2 and TRBJ2-7; D not resolved. The CDR3 region has the DNA TGTGCCAGCAGCTCTTACCTGGAAGGCGAGCAGTACTTC. Its protein is CASSSYLEGEQYF.